The entry below gives a single TCR beta chain sequence along with its context. The ends were cut back, 4 bases at V and 2 bases at J, with 9 bases in the middle. The length of the CDR3 is 13 residues. CDR1 MNHEY and CDR2 SVGAGI come from the germline V gene. Every donor provided 9.5 to 10 milliliters of peripheral blood. A J-beta primer mix and a sample-barcoded 5' primer were used in a second PCR of roughly 7 to 12 cycles. TCRdb reanalysed the 5' RACE reads using MiXCR and keeps one entry per CDR3 protein. The profile covers around 1,900,000 distinct CDR3 sequences, with roughly 43% appearing a single time and 20% to 25% taken by the ten largest. This record belongs to a study of blood T cells in healthy people across ages.

The sequenced sample was blood. V usage is TRBV6-5 and J usage is TRBJ2-7; D uncertain. The receptor was derived from a human donor in good health. The CDR3 reads CASSSYSTYEQYF. The CDR3 nucleotides are TGTGCCAGCAGTTCGTACTCCACCTACGAGCAGTACTTC.